Below, 10 T cell receptor beta chains from the same sample are listed, as sequenced in a study of blood T cells in healthy people across ages. The use of a sample-barcoded 5' primer and a J-beta primer mix characterized a second PCR of roughly 6 to 11 cycles. TCRdb called the 5' RACE reads again in MiXCR, with one record for every CDR3 protein. The repertoire includes about 930,000 distinct CDR3 sequences, roughly 29% of them detected once, and about 9.4% sits in the top ten. These data were likewise used in another study, on T cells of mothers and their children.

Sequencing was carried out using blood. These TCRs come from a woman aged 40 to 55 in good health.

The chain links TRBV12-3 or TRBV12-4 to TRBJ2-1, with D possibly matching TRBD2 (5 bases). Trimming shortened V by 3 bases and J by 9 bases, and 9 bases separated the two germline ends. This CDR3 comprises 12 residues. The CDR3, as DNA: TGTGCCAGCAGTTTTGAGGGTTTTGAGCAGTTCTTC. It yields the protein CASSFEGFEQFF.

The CDR3 DNA reads TGTGCCAGCAGCTTCGACAGGGGTGGCTCTGGAAACACCATATATTTT. This gives the protein CASSFDRGGSGNTIYF. This chain joins TRBV7-9 and TRBJ1-3, with 8 bases matching TRBD1. There are 16 residues in the CDR3. The germline V gene has CDR1 SEHNR and CDR2 FQNEAQ (reference sequence). After removal of 3 bases from V and 0 bases from J, the junction contained 4 bases not matched to a gene.

Remarks on this clonotype: The junction differs from germline at one of its ends, possibly a read error. The chain couples TRBV12-5 to TRBJ2-1, with TRBD2 matching over 8 bases. CDR1 is LGHNT and CDR2 is FRNRAP in the germline V gene. CDR3 size: 15 residues. As DNA, the CDR3 is TGTGCTAGTGGTTTATCGGGGGGGGCTAGTAATGAGCAGGTCTTC. Amino acid sequence: CASGLSGGASNEQVF.

The rearrangement joins TRBV21-1 to TRBJ2-4; TRBD2, as called in the table, went unchecked against the DNA. TRBV21-1 is a documented pseudogene. The length of the CDR3 is 15 residues. CDR3 nucleotide sequence: TGTGCCAGCAGCAGGGGACTAATAGCCAAAAACATTCAGTACTTC. As protein: CASSRGLIAKNIQYF.

To note about this clonotype: This may arise from a read error, as a much more abundant clone is one base away. The chain employs TRBV7-2 and TRBJ2-7, with D perhaps matching TRBD1 (5 bases). The J call may be in error: the DNA end matches TRBJ2-4 better. The CDR3 has 20 amino acids. Germline CDR1 SGHTA, CDR2 FQGNSA. Here the CDR3 DNA reads TGTGTCAGCAGCCCCTACAAAGGGGCGCTGGCTTCTATAGCCAAAAACATTCAGTACTTC. It encodes CVSSPYKGALASIAKNIQYF.

The V and J genes are TRBV28 and TRBJ1-2, with no clear D. The length of the CDR3 is 14 residues. The V end lost 3 bases, the J end lost 4 bases, and 12 bases lay between the germline ends. Germline V gene lookup returns CDR1 MDHEN and CDR2 SYDVKM. CDR3 loop: CASSLPRQFYGYTF. In DNA, the CDR3 is TGTGCCAGCAGTTTGCCGAGGCAGTTCTATGGCTACACCTTC.

This clonotype was counted at least ten times. The chain is built from TRBV3-1 and TRBJ2-7; the match to TRBD2 covers 10 bases. The V segment lost 6 bases and the J segment 2 bases; nucleotides outside the gene matches: 7. CDR1 is LGHDT and CDR2 is YNNKEL in the germline V gene (reference sequence). This CDR3 contains 15 residues. The CDR3 coding sequence is TGTGCCAGCAGTTCAAGTAGCGGGGGGCCCTACGAGCAGTACTTC. Translated, it gives CASSSSSGGPYEQYF.

This clonotype was detected many times. This sequence joins TRBV24-1 and TRBJ2-1; D may be TRBD1 (6 bases). Trimming stripped 1 base from V and 4 bases from J, with 10 bases between. The CDR3 sequence is 15 residues long. The germline gives CDR1 KGHDR, CDR2 SFDVKD. The CDR3 sequence is CATSDFRTEYNEQFF. The CDR3 DNA reads as TGTGCCACCAGTGATTTTCGGACAGAATACAATGAGCAGTTCTTC.

The gene calls are TRBV11-1 and TRBJ1-1; TRBD1 aligns across 9 bases. Germline V gene lookup returns CDR1 SGHAT and CDR2 FQDESV (reference sequence). The J segment lost 0 bases and the V segment lost 3 bases, leaving 23 bases of the junction unmatched. The CDR3 totals 22 residues. CDR3 protein: CASSFPSGTGKIGSWLNTEAFF. Written as DNA, the CDR3 is TGTGCCAGCAGCTTTCCGTCGGGGACAGGGAAAATCGGAAGCTGGTTGAACACTGAAGCTTTCTTT.

This clonotype was found many times. V usage is TRBV19 and J usage is TRBJ2-5, with D possibly matching TRBD2 (5 bases). Germline values: CDR1 LNHDA, CDR2 SQIVND (reference sequence). With 7 bases removed from V and 5 bases from J, the gap between germline ends came to 20 bases. The CDR3 consists of 15 residues. CDR3 protein: CASTRLGQRGETQYF. DNA for the CDR3: TGTGCCAGTACCCGGCTGGGCCAAAGAGGGGAGACCCAGTACTTC.